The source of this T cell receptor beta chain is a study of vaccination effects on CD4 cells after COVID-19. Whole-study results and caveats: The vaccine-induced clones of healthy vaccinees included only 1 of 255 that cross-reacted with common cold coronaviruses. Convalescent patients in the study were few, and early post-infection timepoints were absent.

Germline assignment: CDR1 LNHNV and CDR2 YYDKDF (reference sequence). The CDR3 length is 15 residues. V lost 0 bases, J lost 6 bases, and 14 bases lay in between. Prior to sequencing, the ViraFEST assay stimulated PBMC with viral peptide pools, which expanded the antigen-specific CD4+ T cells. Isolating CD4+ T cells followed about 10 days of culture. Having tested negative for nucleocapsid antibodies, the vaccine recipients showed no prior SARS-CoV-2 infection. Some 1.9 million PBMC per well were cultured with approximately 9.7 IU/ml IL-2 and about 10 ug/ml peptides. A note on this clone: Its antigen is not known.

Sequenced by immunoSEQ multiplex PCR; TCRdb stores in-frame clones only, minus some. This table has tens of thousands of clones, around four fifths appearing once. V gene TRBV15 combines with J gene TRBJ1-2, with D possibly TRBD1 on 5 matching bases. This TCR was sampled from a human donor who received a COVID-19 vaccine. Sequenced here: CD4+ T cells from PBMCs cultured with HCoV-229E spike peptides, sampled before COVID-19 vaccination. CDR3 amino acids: CATSRDWQGGHGYTF. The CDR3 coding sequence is TGTGCCACCAGCAGAGATTGGCAGGGCGGCCATGGCTACACCTTC.